Ten or more counts support the clone carrying this TCR beta chain. TCRdb processed the 5' RACE reads anew with MiXCR; each CDR3 protein has one entry. There are hundreds of thousands of distinct CDR3 sequences in the sample; roughly 25% occur only once, and about 7% lies in the top ten. The source of the sample is a study of CD8 T cells in ankylosing spondylitis. From germline, CDR1 is SGHVS and CDR2 FQNEAQ. CDR3 size: 15 residues. V lost 2 bases, J lost 5 bases, and 15 bases lay in between. The receptor was isolated from a male donor with ankylosing spondylitis or in good health (not recorded which). The sequenced sample was blood, either unsorted or a sorted T cell fraction (not recorded which). This chain uses TRBV7-8 with TRBJ1-2; D possibly corresponds to TRBD1 (6 bases). The CDR3 spells CASSLLQGLEYGYTF. CDR3 sequence (DNA): TGTGCCAGCAGCTTATTACAGGGCCTTGAATATGGCTACACCTTC. Full variable domain (rest looked up from reference TRBV7-8 and TRBJ1-2): GAGVSQSPRYKVAKRGQDVALRCDPISGHVSLFWYQQALGQGPEFLTYFQNEAQLDKSGLPSDRFFAERPEGSVSTLKIQRTQQEDSAVYLCASSLLQGLEYGYTFGSGTRLTVV.